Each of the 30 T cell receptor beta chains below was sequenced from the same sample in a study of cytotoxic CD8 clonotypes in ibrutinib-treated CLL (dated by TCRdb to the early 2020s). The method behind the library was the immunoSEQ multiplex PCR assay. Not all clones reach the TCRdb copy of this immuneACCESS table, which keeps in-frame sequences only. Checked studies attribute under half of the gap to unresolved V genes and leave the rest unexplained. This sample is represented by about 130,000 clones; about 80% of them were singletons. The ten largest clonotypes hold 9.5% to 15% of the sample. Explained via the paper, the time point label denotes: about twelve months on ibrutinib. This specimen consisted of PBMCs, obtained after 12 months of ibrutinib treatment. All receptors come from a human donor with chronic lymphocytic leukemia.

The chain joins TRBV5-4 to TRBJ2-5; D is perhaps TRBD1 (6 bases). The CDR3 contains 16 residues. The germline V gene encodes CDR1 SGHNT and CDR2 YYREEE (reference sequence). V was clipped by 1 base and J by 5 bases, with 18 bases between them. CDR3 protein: CASSLIQSGDKETQYF. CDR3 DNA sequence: TGTGCCAGCAGCTTGATTCAATCAGGGGACAAGGAGACCCAGTACTTC.

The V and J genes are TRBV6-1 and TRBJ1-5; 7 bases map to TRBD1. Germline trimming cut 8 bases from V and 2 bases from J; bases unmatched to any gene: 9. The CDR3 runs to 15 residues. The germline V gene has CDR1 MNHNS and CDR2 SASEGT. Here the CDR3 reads CASAIDRVGNQPQHF. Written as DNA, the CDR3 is TGTGCCAGCGCCATAGACAGGGTCGGCAATCAGCCCCAGCATTTT.

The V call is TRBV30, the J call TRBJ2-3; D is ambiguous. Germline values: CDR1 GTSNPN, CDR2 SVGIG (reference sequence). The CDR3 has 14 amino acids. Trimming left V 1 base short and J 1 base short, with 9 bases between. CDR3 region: CAWSGPIRTDTQYF. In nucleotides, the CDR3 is TGTGCCTGGAGTGGTCCGATACGCACAGATACGCAGTATTTT. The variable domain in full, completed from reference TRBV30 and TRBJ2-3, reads SQTIHQWPATLVQPVGSPLSLECTVEGTSNPNLYWYRQAAGRGLQLLFYSVGIGQISSEVPQNLSASRPQDRQFILSSKKLLLSDSGFYLCAWSGPIRTDTQYFGPGTRLTVL.

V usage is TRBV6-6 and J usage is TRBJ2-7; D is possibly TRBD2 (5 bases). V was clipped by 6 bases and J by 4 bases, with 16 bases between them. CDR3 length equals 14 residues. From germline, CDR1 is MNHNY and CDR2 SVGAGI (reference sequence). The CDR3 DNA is TGTGCCAGCAGCCAAGGGAGCGGACCTTACGAGCAGTACTTC. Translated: CASSQGSGPYEQYF.

The CDR3 sequence: CASSQEASGTSTDTQYF. The CDR3 bases are TGTGCCAGCAGCCAAGAGGCTAGCGGAACTAGCACAGATACGCAGTATTTT. The chain carries TRBV4-2 and TRBJ2-3; 7 nucleotides line up with TRBD2. Losses at the gene ends were 0 bases for V and 0 bases for J; bases not matched to a gene: 6. The CDR3 is made up of 17 amino acids. Germline CDR1 reads LGHNA; CDR2 reads YNFKEQ.

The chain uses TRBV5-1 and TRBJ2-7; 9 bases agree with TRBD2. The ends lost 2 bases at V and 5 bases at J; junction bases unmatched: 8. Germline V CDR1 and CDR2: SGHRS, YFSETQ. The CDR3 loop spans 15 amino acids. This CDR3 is CASSFRIAGVNEQYF. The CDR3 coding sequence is TGCGCCAGCAGCTTTAGAATAGCGGGAGTAAACGAGCAGTACTTC.

For the CDR3, the DNA is TGCGCCAGCAGCCAACCGACAGGGGCGCTCCAAGAGACCCAGTACTTC. It is translated as CASSQPTGALQETQYF. This chain uses TRBV4-1 with TRBJ2-5, with 8 nucleotides matching TRBD1. The CDR3 has 16 amino acids. V was clipped by 2 bases and J by 1 base; unmatched bases: 6. From germline, CDR1 is MGHRA and CDR2 YSYEKL.

Written as DNA, the CDR3 is TGTGCCAGCAGCTTGGCAGGGGGCTTTGAAAAACTGTTTTTT. Translation: CASSLAGGFEKLFF. V usage is TRBV5-6 and J usage is TRBJ1-4; 8 bases fit TRBD1. The germline gives CDR1 SGHDT, CDR2 YYEEEE. This CDR3 spans 14 amino acids. V was pared by 0 bases and J by 7 bases, with 2 bases of the junction left unmatched.

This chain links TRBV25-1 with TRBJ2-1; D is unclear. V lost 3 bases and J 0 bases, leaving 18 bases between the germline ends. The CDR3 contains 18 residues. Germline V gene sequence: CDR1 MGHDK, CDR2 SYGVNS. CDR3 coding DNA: TGTGCCAGCAGTGACCCTACCCCGCACTCAAGCTCCTACAATGAGCAGTTCTTC. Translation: CASSDPTPHSSSYNEQFF.

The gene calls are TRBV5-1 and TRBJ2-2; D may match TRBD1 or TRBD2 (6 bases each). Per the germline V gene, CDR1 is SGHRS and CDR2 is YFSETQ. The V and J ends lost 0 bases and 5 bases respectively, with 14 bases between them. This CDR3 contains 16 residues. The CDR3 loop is CASSLAGGLSTGELFF. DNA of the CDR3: TGCGCCAGCAGCTTGGCCGGGGGCCTTAGTACCGGGGAGCTGTTTTTT.

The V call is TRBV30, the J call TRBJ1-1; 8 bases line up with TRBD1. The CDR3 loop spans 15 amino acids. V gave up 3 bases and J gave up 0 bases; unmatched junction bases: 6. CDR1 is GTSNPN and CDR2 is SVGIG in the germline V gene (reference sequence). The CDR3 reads CAWSYQGAMNTEAFF. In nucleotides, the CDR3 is TGTGCCTGGAGCTATCAGGGGGCCATGAACACTGAAGCTTTCTTT.

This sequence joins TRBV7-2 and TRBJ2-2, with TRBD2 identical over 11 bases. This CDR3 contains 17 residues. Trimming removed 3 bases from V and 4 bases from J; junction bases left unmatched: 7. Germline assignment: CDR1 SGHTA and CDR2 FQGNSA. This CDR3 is CASSFSSSGRTTGELFF. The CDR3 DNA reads TGTGCCAGCAGCTTCTCGTCTAGCGGGAGGACCACCGGGGAGCTGTTTTTT.

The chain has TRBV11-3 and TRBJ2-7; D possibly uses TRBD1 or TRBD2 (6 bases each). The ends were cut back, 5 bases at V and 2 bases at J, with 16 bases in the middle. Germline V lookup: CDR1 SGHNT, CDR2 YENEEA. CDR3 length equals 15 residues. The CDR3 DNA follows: TGTGCCAGCAGCGTTAGCCGGGGGCCAGCCTACGAGCAGTACTTC. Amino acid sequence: CASSVSRGPAYEQYF.

In DNA, the CDR3 is TGTGCCAGCAGCCTGAACAGGGGTCAGCCCCAGCATTTT. This codes for CASSLNRGQPQHF. This chain uses TRBV14 with TRBJ1-5, with 7 positions matching TRBD1. V shed 4 bases and J 6 bases; nucleotides not matched to a gene: 3. The CDR3 runs to 13 residues. Germline-derived CDR1 and CDR2 are SGHDN and FVKESK.

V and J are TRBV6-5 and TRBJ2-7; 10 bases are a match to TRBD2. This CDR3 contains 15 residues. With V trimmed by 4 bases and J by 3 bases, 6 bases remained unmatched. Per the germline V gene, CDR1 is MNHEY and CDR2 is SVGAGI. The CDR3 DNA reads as TGTGCCAGCAGTTCTGGAGCGGGGGGGATCTACGAGCAGTACTTC. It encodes CASSSGAGGIYEQYF.

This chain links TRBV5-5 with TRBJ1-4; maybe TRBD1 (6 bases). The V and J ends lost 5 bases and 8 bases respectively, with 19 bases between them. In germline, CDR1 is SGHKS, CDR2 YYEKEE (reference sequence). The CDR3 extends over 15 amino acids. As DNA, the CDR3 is TGTGCCAGCAGTTCCCCCCGACAGGCATACGAAAAACTGTTTTTT. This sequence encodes CASSSPRQAYEKLFF.

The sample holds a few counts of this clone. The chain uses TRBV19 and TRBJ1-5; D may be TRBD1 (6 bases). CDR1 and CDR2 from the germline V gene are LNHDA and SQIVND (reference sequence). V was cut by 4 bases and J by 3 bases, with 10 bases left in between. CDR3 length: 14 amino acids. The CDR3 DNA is TGTGCCAGTAGTAGCGGGGGCGCCAATCAGCCCCAGCATTTT. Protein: CASSSGGANQPQHF.

CDR3 amino acids: CASSQSPDRGFPQHF. CDR3 sequence (DNA): TGTGCCAGCAGCCAATCGCCGGACAGGGGGTTTCCCCAGCATTTT. The V and J genes are TRBV16 and TRBJ1-5; the match to TRBD1 covers 10 bases. Trimming cost V 0 bases and J 10 bases; bases outside gene matches: 6. From germline, CDR1 is KGHSY and CDR2 FQNENV. The CDR3 is made up of 15 amino acids.

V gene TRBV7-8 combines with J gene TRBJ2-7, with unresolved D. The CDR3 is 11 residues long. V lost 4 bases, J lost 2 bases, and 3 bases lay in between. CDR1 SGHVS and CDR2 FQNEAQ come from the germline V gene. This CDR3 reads CASSYTYEQYF. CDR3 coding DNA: TGTGCCAGCAGCTATACCTACGAGCAGTACTTC. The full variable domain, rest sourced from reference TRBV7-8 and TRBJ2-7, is GAGVSQSPRYKVAKRGQDVALRCDPISGHVSLFWYQQALGQGPEFLTYFQNEAQLDKSGLPSDRFFAERPEGSVSTLKIQRTQQEDSAVYLCASSYTYEQYFGPGTRLTVT.

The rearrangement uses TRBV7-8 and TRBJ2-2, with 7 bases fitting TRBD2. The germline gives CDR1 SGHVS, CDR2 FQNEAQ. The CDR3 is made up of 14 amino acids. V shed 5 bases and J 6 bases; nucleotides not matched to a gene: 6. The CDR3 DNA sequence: TGTGCCAGCAGCGGGGAGGGGATGCCCGGGGAGCTGTTTTTT. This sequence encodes CASSGEGMPGELFF.

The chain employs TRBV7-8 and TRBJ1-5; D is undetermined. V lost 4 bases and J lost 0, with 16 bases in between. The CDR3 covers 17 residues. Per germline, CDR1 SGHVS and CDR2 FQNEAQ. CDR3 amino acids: CASSSRSGLYSNQPQHF. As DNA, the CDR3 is TGTGCCAGCAGCTCAAGATCCGGGCTATATAGCAATCAGCCCCAGCATTTT. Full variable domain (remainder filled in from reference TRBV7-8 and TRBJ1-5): GAGVSQSPRYKVAKRGQDVALRCDPISGHVSLFWYQQALGQGPEFLTYFQNEAQLDKSGLPSDRFFAERPEGSVSTLKIQRTQQEDSAVYLCASSSRSGLYSNQPQHFGDGTRLSIL.

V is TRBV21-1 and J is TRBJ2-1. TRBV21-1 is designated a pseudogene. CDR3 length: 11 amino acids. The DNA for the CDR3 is TGTGCCAGCGGAGGGGGGACCGAGCAGTTCTTC. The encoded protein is CASGGGTEQFF.

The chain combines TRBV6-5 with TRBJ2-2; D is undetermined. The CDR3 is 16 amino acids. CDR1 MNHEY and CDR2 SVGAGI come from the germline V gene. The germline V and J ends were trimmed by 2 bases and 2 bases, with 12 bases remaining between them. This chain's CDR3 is CASSYLVSRNTGELFF. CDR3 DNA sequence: TGTGCCAGCAGTTACCTGGTCAGTAGAAACACCGGGGAGCTGTTTTTT.

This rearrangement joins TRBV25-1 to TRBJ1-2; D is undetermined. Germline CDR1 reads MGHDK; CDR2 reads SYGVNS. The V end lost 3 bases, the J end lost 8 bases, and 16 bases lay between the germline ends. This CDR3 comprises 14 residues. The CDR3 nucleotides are TGTGCCAGCAGTGAGAGCCAAGTAGTGAGGGGCTACACCTTC. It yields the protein CASSESQVVRGYTF.

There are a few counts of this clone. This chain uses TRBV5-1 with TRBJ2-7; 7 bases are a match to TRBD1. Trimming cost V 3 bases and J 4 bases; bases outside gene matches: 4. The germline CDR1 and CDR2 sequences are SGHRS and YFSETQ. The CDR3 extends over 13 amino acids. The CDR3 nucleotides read TGCGCCAGCAGCTACGACAGGGTATACGAGCAGTACTTC. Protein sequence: CASSYDRVYEQYF.

CDR3 protein: CASSTPQGQILTDTQYF. Here the CDR3 DNA reads TGTGCCAGCAGCACTCCACAGGGCCAAATTCTCACAGATACGCAGTATTTT. The chain is built from TRBV5-5 and TRBJ2-3; maybe TRBD1 (6 bases). This CDR3 contains 17 residues. CDR1 is SGHKS and CDR2 is YYEKEE in the germline V gene (reference sequence). V gave up 4 bases and J gave up 2 bases, with 20 bases separating them.

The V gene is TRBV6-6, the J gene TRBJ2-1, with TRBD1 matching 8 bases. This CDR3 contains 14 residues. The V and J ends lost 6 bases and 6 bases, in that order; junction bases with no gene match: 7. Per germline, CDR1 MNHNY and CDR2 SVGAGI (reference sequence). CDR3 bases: TGTGCCAGCAGCAATAAGGACAGGGTCAATGAGCAGTTCTTC. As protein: CASSNKDRVNEQFF.

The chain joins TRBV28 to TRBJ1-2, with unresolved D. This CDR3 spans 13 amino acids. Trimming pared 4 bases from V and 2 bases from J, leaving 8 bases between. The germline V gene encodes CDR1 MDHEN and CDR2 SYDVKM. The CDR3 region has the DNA TGTGCCAGCAGTTCCCCTCTGAACTATGGCTACACCTTC. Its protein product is CASSSPLNYGYTF.

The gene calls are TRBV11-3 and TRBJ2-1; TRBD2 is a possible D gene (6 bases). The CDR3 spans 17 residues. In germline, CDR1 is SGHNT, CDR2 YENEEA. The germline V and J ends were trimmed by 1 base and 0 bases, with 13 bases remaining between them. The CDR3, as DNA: TGTGCCAGCAGCTTAGGAGCCGCGGGGAGCTCCTACAATGAGCAGTTCTTC. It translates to CASSLGAAGSSYNEQFF.

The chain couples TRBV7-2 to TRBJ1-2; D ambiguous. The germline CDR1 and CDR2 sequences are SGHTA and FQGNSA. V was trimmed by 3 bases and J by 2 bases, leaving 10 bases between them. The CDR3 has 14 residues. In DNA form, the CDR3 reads TGTGCCAGCAGCTTGGACGGTCCAAACTATGGCTACACCTTC. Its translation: CASSLDGPNYGYTF.